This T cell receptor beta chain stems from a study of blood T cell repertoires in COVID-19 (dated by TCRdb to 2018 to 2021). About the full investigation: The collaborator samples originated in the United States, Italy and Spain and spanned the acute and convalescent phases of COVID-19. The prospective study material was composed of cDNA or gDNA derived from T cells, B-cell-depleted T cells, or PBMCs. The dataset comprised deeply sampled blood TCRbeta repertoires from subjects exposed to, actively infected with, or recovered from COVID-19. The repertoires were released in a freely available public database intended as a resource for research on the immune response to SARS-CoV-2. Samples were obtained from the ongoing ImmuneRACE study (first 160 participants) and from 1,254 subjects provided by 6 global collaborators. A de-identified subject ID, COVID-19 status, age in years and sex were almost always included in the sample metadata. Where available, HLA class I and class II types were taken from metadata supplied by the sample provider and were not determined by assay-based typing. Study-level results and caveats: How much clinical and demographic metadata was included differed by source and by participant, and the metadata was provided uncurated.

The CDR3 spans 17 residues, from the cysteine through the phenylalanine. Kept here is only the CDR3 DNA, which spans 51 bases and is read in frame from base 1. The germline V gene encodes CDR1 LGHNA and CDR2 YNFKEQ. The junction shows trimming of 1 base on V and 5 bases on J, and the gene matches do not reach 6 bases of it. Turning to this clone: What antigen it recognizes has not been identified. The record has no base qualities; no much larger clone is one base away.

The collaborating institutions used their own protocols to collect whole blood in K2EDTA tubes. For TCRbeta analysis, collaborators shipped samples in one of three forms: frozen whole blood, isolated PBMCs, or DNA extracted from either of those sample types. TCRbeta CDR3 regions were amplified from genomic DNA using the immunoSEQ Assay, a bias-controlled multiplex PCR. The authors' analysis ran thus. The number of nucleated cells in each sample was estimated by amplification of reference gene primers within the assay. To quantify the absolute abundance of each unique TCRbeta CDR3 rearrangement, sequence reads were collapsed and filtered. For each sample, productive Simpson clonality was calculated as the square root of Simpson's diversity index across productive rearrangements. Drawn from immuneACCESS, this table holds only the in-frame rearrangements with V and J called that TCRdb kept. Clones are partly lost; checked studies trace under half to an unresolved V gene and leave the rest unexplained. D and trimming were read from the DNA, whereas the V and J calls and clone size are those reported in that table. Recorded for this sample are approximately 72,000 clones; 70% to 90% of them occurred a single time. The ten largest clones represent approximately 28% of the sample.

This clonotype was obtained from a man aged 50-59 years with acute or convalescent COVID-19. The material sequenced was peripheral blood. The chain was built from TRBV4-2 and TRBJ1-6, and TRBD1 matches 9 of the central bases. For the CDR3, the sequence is CASSQGFRTGDNSPLHF. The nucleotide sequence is TGTGCCAGCAGCCAAGGGTTCCGGACAGGGGATAATTCACCCCTCCACTTT.